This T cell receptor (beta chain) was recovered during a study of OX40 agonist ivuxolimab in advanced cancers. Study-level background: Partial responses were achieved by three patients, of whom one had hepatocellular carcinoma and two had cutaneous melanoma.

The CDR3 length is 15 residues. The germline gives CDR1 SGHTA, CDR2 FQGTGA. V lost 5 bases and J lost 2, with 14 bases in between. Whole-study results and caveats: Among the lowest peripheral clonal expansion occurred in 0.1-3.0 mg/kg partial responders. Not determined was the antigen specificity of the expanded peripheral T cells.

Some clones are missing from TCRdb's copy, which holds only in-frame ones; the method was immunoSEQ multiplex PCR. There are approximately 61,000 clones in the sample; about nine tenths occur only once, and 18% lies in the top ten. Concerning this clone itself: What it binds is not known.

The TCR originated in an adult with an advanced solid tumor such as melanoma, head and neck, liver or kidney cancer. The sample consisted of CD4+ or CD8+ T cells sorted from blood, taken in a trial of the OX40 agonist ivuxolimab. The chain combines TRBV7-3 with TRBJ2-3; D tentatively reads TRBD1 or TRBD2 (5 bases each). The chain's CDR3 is CASSPIGTLTDTQYF. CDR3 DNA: TGTGCCAGCAGCCCCATCGGGACCCTCACAGATACGCAGTATTTT. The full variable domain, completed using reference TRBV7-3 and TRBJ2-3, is GAGVSQTPSNKVTEKGKYVELRCDPISGHTALYWYRQSLGQGPEFLIYFQGTGAADDSGLPNDRFFAVRPEGSVSTLKIQRTERGDSAVYLCASSPIGTLTDTQYFGPGTRLTVL.